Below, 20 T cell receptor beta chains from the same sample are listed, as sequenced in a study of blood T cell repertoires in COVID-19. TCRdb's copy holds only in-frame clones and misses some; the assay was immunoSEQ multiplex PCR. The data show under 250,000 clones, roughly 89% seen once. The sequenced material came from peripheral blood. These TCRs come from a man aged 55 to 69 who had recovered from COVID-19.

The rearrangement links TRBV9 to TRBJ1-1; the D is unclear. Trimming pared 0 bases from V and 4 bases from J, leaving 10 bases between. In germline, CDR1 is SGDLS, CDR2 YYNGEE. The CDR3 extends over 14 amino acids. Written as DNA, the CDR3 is TGTGCCAGCAGCGTAGTCGGGGTTGGCACTGAAGCTTTCTTT. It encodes CASSVVGVGTEAFF. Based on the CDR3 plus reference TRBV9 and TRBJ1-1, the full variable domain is DSGVTQTPKHLITATGQRVTLRCSPRSGDLSVYWYQQSLDQGLQFLIQYYNGEERAKGNILERFSAQQFPDLHSELNLSSLELGDSALYFCASSVVGVGTEAFFGQGTRLTVV.

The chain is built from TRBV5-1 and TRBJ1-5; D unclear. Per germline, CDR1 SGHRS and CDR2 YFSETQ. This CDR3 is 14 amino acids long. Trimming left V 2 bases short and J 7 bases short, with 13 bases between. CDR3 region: CASSFPTGYQPQHF. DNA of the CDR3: TGCGCCAGCAGCTTTCCCACCGGTTACCAGCCCCAGCATTTT. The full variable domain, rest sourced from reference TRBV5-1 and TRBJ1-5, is KAGVTQTPRYLIKTRGQQVTLSCSPISGHRSVSWYQQTPGQGLQFLFEYFSETQRNKGNFPGRFSGRQFSNSRSEMNVSTLELGDSALYLCASSFPTGYQPQHFGDGTRLSIL.

The CDR3 spells CASSEALRWTHNEQFF. CDR3 DNA: TGTGCCAGCAGTGAAGCGCTTCGGTGGACTCACAATGAGCAGTTCTTC. The genes are TRBV2 and TRBJ2-1; possibly TRBD2 for D (5 bases). The CDR3 runs to 16 residues. Germline V gives CDR1 SNHLY, CDR2 FYNNEI. The germline V and J ends were trimmed by 0 bases and 5 bases, with 14 bases remaining between them.

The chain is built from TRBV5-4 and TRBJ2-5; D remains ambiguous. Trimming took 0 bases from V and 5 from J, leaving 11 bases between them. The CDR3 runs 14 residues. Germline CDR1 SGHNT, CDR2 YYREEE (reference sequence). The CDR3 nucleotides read TGTGCCAGCAGCTTGGAATCCCAGGCCGAGACCCAGTACTTC. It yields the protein CASSLESQAETQYF.

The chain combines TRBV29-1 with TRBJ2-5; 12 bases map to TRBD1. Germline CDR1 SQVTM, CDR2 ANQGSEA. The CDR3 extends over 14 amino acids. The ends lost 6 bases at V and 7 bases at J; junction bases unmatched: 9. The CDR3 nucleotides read TGCAGCGTCGCGGGACAGGGGGCGCCAAGGACCCAGTACTTC. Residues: CSVAGQGAPRTQYF.

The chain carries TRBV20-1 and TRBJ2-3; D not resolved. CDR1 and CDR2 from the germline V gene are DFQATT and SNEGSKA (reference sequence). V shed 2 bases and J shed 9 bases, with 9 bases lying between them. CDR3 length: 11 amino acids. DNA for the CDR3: TGCAGTGCTAGAACCCGGCGGACGCAGTATTTT. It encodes CSARTRRTQYF.

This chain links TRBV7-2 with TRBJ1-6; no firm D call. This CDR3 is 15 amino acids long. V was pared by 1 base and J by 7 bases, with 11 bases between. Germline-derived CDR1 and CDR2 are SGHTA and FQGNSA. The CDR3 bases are TGTGCCAGCAGCTTAGATGGGGAGAGGAATTCACCCCTCCACTTT. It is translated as CASSLDGERNSPLHF.

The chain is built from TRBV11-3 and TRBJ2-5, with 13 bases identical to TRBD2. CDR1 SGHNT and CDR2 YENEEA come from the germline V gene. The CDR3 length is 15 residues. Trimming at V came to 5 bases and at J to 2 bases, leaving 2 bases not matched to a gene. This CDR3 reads CASSTGLAGQETQYF. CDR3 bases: TGTGCCAGCAGCACGGGACTAGCGGGACAAGAGACCCAGTACTTC.

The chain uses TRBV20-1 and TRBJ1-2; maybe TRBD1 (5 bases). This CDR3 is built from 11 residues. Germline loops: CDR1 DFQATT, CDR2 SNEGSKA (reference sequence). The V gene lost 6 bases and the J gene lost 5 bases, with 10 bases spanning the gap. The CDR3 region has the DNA TGCAGTGCCCCGGGGGGTTATGGCTACACCTTC. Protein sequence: CSAPGGYGYTF.

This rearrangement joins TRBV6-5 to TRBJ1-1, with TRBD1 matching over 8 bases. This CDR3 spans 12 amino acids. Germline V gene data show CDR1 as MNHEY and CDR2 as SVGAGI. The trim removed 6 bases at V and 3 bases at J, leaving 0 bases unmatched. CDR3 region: CASRTGDTEAFF. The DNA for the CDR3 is TGTGCCAGCAGGACAGGGGACACTGAAGCTTTCTTT.

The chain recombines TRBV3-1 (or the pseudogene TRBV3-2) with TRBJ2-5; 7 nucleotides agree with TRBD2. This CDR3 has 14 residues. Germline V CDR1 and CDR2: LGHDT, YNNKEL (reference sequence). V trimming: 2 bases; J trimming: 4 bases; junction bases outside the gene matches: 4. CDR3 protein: CASSQRLALETQYF. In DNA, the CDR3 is TGTGCCAGCAGCCAAAGACTAGCCTTAGAGACCCAGTACTTC.

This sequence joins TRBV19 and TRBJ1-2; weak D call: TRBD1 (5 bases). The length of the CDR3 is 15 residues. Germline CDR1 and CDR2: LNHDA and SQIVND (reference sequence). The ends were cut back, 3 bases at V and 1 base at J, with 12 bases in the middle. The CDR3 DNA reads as TGTGCCAGTAGTATTGGTGGGGCCAGTAACTATGGCTACACCTTC. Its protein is CASSIGGASNYGYTF.

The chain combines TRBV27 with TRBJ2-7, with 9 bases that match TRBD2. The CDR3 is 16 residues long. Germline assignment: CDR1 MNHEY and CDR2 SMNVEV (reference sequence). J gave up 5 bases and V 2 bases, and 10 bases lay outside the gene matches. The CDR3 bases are TGTGCCAGCAGTTTAGGACTAGCGAGCTGGGGTAACGAGCAGTACTTC. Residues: CASSLGLASWGNEQYF.

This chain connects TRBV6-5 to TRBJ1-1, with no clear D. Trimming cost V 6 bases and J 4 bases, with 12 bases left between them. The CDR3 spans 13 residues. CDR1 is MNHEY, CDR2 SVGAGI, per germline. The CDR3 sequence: CASSLEVGTEAFF. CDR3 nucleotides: TGTGCCAGCAGCCTAGAGGTAGGCACTGAAGCTTTCTTT.

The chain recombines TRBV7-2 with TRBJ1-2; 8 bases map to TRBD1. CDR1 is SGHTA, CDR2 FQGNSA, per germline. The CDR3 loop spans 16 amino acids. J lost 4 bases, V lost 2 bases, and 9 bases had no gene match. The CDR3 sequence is CASSLTYGQGGYGYTF. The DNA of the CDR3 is TGTGCCAGCAGCTTAACGTACGGACAGGGAGGCTATGGCTACACCTTC.

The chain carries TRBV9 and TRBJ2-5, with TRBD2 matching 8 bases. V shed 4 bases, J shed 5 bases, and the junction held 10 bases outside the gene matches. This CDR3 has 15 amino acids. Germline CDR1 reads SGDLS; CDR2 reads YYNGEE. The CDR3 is CASSLSGRPSETQYF. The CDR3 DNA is TGTGCCAGCAGCCTAAGCGGGAGACCTTCTGAGACCCAGTACTTC.

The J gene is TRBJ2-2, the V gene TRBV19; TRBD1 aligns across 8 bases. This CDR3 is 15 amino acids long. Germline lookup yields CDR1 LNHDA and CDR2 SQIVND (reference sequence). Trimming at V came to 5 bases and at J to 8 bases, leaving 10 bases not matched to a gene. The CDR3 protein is CASSPQGASFGELFF. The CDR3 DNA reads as TGTGCCAGTAGTCCCCAGGGGGCAAGCTTTGGGGAGCTGTTTTTT.

CDR3 nucleotide sequence: TGTGCCAGCGGTCCCCGTGCAACGGGAGGTTTGGACGAGCAGTACTTC. Protein product: CASGPRATGGLDEQYF. The chain links TRBV27 to TRBJ2-7, with 7 positions matching TRBD2. This CDR3 has 16 amino acids. Trimming cost V 8 bases and J 5 bases; bases outside gene matches: 18. CDR1 is MNHEY, CDR2 SMNVEV, per germline (reference sequence).

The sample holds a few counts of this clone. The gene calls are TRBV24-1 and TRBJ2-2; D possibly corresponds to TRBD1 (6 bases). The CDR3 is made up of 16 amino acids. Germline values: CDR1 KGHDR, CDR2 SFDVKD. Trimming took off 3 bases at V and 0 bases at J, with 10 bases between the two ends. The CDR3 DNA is TGTGCCACCAGTGATCCAACAGGGTCGAACACCGGGGAGCTGTTTTTT. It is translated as CATSDPTGSNTGELFF.

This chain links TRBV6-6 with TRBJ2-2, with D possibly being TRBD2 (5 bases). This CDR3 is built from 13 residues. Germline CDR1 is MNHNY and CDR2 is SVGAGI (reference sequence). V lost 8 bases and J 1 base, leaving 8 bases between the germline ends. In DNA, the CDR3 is TGTGCCAGCGGAGGCATGAACACCGGGGAGCTGTTTTTT. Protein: CASGGMNTGELFF.